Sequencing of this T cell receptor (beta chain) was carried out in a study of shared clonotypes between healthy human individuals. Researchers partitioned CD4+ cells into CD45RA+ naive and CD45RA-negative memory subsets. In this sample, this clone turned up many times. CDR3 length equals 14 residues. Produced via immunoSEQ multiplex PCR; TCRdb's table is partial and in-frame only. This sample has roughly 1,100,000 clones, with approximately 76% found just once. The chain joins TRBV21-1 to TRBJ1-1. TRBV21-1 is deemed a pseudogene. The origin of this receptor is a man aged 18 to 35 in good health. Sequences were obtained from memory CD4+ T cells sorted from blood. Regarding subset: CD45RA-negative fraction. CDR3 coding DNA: TGTGCCAGCAGCAATATAGGGGGGGACACTGAAGCTTTCTTT. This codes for CASSNIGGDTEAFF.